This is a list of T cell receptor beta chains from one sample in a study of blood T cell repertoires in COVID-19. Method: immunoSEQ multiplex PCR; TCRdb's copy keeps in-frame clones and lacks some. The table records some 160,000 clones, 80% of them present only once. Sequencing was performed on PBMCs or T cells enriched from blood (not recorded which). These receptors originate from a woman aged 55-70 years who had recovered from COVID-19. The CDR3 runs from the conserved cysteine through the conserved F or W. D genes are given only for firm matches. Clone size is given for some rows only: seen once, a few or many times, or a class if the clone is expanded.

V gene	D gene	J gene	clone size	CDR3 DNA	CDR3 protein
TRBV27	TRBD1	TRBJ2-7	NA	TGTGCCAGCAGTAGGACCGGGACAGGGCGTTACGAGCAGTACTTC	CASSRTGTGRYEQYF
TRBV5-1	NA	TRBJ2-1	many	TGCGCCAGCAGCTTGGAAGCGGCTAACAATGAGCAGTTCTTC	CASSLEAANNEQFF
TRBV7-2	TRBD2	TRBJ2-5	NA	TGTGCCAGCAGCCCGACTAGCGGGGGGGCGGAGACCCAGTACTTC	CASSPTSGGAETQYF
TRBV25-1	NA	TRBJ1-2	NA	TGTGCCAGCAGTCCAGGGTTTAGGGATGGCTACACCTTC	CASSPGFRDGYTF
TRBV4-2	NA	TRBJ2-5	NA	TGTGCCAGCAGCCAAGGATCGGGGGAAGAGACCCAGTACTTC	CASSQGSGEETQYF
TRBV4-2	NA	TRBJ2-2	NA	TGTGCCAGCAGCCAAGCACGAGCGACCGGGGAGCTGTTTTTT	CASSQARATGELFF
TRBV19	NA	TRBJ1-1	NA	TGTGCCAGTAGTATAGATCGTCGTAAAGGGGGGAACACTGAAGCTTTCTTT	CASSIDRRKGGNTEAFF
TRBV4-1	TRBD2	TRBJ2-1	NA	TGCGCCAGCAGCCCGGGGGGCTCCTACAATGAGCAGTTCTTC	CASSPGGSYNEQFF
TRBV12-3/TRBV12-4	NA	TRBJ1-5	NA	TGTGCCAGCAGTTTGGGACACCCCCAGCATTTT	CASSLGHPQHF
TRBV6-1	NA	TRBJ1-6	NA	TGTGCCAGCAGTGCCGGTGGGGCAGGTAGTAATTCACCCCTCCACTTT	CASSAGGAGSNSPLHF
TRBV12-5	NA	TRBJ2-3	NA	TGTGCTAGTGGTCCCGGGAGCTTCAGCACAGATACGCAGTATTTT	CASGPGSFSTDTQYF
TRBV19	NA	TRBJ1-2	NA	TGTGCCAGTCTAGCCCGGCCTGACTGGATTTATGGCTACACCTTC	CASLARPDWIYGYTF
TRBV5-5	TRBD2	TRBJ2-7	NA	TGTGCCAGCAGCTTGAGACTAGCGGAACCTTCCTACGAGCAGTACTTC	CASSLRLAEPSYEQYF
TRBV2	TRBD1	TRBJ1-5	NA	TGTGCCAGCAGTGGGGGACAGCCCAATCAGCCCCAGCATTTT	CASSGGQPNQPQHF
TRBV6-5	NA	TRBJ2-7	NA	TGTGCCGGTTCCCGAGGAGGCTACGAGCAGTACTTC	CAGSRGGYEQYF
TRBV5-6	NA	TRBJ2-2	NA	TGTGCCAGCAGCCTTATCCCCGGGGAGCTGTTTTTT	CASSLIPGELFF
TRBV21-1	NA	TRBJ2-2	NA	TGTGCCAGCAGCTACCGGGACAGGGGAGGTACCGGGGAGCTGTTTTTT	CASSYRDRGGTGELFF
TRBV3-1/TRBV3-2	NA	TRBJ2-7	NA	TGTGCCAGCAGCCAAGGCGGCGCTTCCTACGAGCAGTACTTC	CASSQGGASYEQYF
TRBV30	TRBD1	TRBJ1-1	NA	TGTGCCTGGAGTGTAGGGGACAGAGGAAAAGCTTTCTTT	CAWSVGDRGKAFF
TRBV29-1	NA	TRBJ1-1	once	TGCAGCGTTGAAGATAGTTGGCGGTTGAACACTGAAGCTTTCTTT	CSVEDSWRLNTEAFF
TRBV5-5	NA	TRBJ2-3	NA	TGTGCCAGCAGCCAAATTAGTGGAGATACGCAGTATTTT	CASSQISGDTQYF
TRBV6-4	NA	TRBJ1-5	NA	TGTGCCAGCAGTCCCCAACCGGGGCAGCCCCAGCATTTT	CASSPQPGQPQHF
TRBV27	NA	TRBJ1-2	NA	TGTGCCAGCAAACGGATCGCGGAAACTGGCTACACCTTC	CASKRIAETGYTF
TRBV19	TRBD2	TRBJ2-1	NA	TGTGCCAGTAGTGTTAGCGGGGGAGATTACAATGAGCAGTTCTTC	CASSVSGGDYNEQFF
TRBV2	NA	TRBJ2-1	NA	TGTGCCAGCAGTGATCCCAGGCTGGTGAATGAGCAGTTCTTC	CASSDPRLVNEQFF